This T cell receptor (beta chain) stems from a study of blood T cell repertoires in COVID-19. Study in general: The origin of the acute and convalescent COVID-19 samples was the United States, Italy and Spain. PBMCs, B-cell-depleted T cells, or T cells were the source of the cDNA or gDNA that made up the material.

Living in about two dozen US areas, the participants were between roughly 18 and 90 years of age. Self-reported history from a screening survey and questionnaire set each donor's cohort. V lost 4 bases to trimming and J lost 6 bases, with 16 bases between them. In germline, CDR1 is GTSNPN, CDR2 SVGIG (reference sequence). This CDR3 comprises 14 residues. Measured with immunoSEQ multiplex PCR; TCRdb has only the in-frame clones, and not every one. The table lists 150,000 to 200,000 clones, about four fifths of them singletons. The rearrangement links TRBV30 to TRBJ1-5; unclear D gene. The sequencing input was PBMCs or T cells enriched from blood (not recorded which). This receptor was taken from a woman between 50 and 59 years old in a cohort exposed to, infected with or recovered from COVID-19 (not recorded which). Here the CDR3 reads CAWTPSGGSQPQHF. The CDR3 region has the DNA TGTGCCTGGACCCCTTCGGGAGGTAGTCAGCCCCAGCATTTT.